This T cell receptor (beta chain) was recorded in a study of shared T cell receptors in the human thymus. CDR1 MNHEY and CDR2 SMNVEV come from the germline V gene (reference sequence). The CDR3 length is 17 residues. The V segment lost 0 bases and the J segment 10 bases; nucleotides outside the gene matches: 10. The data were produced by immunoSEQ multiplex PCR, yet TCRdb's version contains in-frame clones alone and is incomplete. The table records about 380,000 clones, 95% of them present only once. Sequenced sample: thymocytes. The chain joins TRBV27 to TRBJ1-4; TRBD1 agrees at 11 bases. The receptor was isolated from a human donor. The CDR3 loop is CASSLSRRTGGERKLFF. The CDR3 DNA reads TGTGCCAGCAGTTTATCGCGAAGGACAGGGGGCGAACGAAAACTGTTTTTT.